This T cell receptor beta chain was identified during a study of CD8 T cells in ankylosing spondylitis. Broader study findings: A TCR beta motif of eight or nine highly homologous variants seemed to mark ankylosing spondylitis blood.

This clonotype occurred many times. The antigen remains unidentified. Each CDR3 protein is one row after TCRdb ran MiXCR on the 5' RACE reads. This sample has approximately 520,000 distinct CDR3 sequences; about 5.4% occur once, and the top ten carry 3.5%. Germline V lookup: CDR1 SQVTM, CDR2 ANQGSEA. CDR3 length: 13 residues. V lost 6 bases and J lost 5; bases outside the gene matches: 8. Sample: blood, either unsorted or a sorted T cell fraction (not recorded which). This clonotype originated in a male donor with ankylosing spondylitis. The chain uses TRBV29-1 and TRBJ2-5; TRBD2 matches 8 bases. CDR3 sequence (DNA): TGCAGCGTCCTTCGCGGGGGGCCGGAGACCCAGTACTTC. Amino acid sequence: CSVLRGGPETQYF.